The sequence of this T cell receptor (beta chain) was determined in a study of blood T cells in healthy people across ages (dated by TCRdb to between 2014 and 2016). Some background on the complete study: Template switching captured roughly one uniquely barcoded TCR beta cDNA molecule per two T cells in model experiments. Using deep sequencing normalized with unique cDNA molecular identifiers, the study measured how TCR beta repertoire diversity changes with age. Four age groups were formed from the donors: young (average approximately 16 years), middle-aged (approximately 39), aged (about 62) and long-lived (more than 75). To avoid experimental bias, donors of different ages were spread randomly across the sequencing lanes. Two additional independent replicas of 1 million unique cDNA reads from the same blood draw were analyzed for two donors (one aged 18 to 29 and one aged 80 or older). Overall results and qualifications from the work: Because donor CMV infection status was unknown, age-related changes in expanded clonotypes were potentially confounded. Conclusive comparison of naive and antigen-experienced compartments was prevented by the profiling of bulk unsorted PBMCs. The long-lived group showed more naive CD4+ T cells, fewer expanded clones and increased TCR diversity than the aged group, suggesting age selection. There was a strong correlation between observed TCR beta diversity and the percentage of naive T cells measured by flow cytometry. Total diversity estimates from one million sequenced T cells were considered lower bounds and underestimates. Observed TCR beta diversity per million T cells fell roughly linearly with age, and a significant reduction was already apparent by age about 43.

The donors were roughly 40 Caucasian individuals from Russia, aged roughly 6 to 100 years, who were systemically healthy. About 9.6 milliliters of peripheral blood were collected from each donor into EDTA-treated Vacutainer tubes. PBMCs were isolated by Ficoll-Paque density-gradient centrifugation, with at least 6 million obtained per sample. Trizol reagent was used to extract total RNA from PBMCs, with at least 5 micrograms per sample. The percentages of naive CD45RAhigh/CD27high T cells were determined by flow cytometry on a PBMC aliquot from every donor. Worth noting for this clonotype: The clone's antigen remains unknown. No quality values exist for individual bases; no much larger clone is one base distant.

CDR1 and CDR2, looked up from the germline V gene (reference sequence), are SEHNR and FQNEAQ. V and J lose 6 bases and 6 bases, and a span of 14 bases separates them. The CDR3 has 13 amino acids, counting the end cysteine and phenylalanine. Only the CDR3 DNA is retained, 39 bases long and in frame from the first base. Libraries were constructed by 5' RACE. A second about 6 to 11 cycle PCR used a sample-barcoded 5' primer and a J-beta primer mix. Each TCR beta cDNA molecule received a unique molecular identifier from a template-switch 5' adaptor carrying 12 random nucleotides. Each sample yielded at least 3 million CDR3-containing paired-end reads. First-strand cDNA synthesis was performed from all RNA using the Mint cDNA synthesis kit, with priming by a TRBC-specific oligonucleotide. Following uracil-DNA glycosylase treatment, all cDNA underwent a first 18-cycle PCR with the universal primers M1SS and BC2_uni_R. The authors processed their data as follows. For normalization, 1 million high-quality reads were randomly selected from each sample, with every read carrying a distinct molecular identifier. Instead of being binned into consensus sequences, reads that shared molecular identifiers were thrown out. MiTCR, set to a Q25 quality threshold and the strictest error-elimination algorithm, was used for CDR3 identification, clonotype clustering and error correction. Lower-bound total TCR beta diversity was estimated with a nonparametric unseen species model using Euler transformation. Clones were called with MiXCR by TCRdb after fastp trimmed the public reads at Q25, and only in-frame beta chains were retained. Every distinct CDR3 protein forms one entry, paired with its most common genes and DNA. These V and J calls rely on TCRdb rather than the paper's analysis. This sample lists approximately 1,700,000 distinct CDR3 sequences; roughly two fifths were detected once. The ten top clones hold approximately 22% of the sample.

Recombination connected TRBV7-9 to TRBJ1-2; a confident D gene designation cannot be given. Sequenced material: blood. This sequence was found in a human donor in good health. The CDR3 loop reads CASSTTKFDGYTF. The nucleotide sequence is given as TGTGCCAGCAGTACTACAAAATTCGATGGCTACACCTTC.